The T cell receptor (gamma chain) described here comes from a study of Vδ1+ human thymocytes. Notes on the study in general: Unexpected Vdelta2 sequences could cause misinterpretation of bulk repertoire data. TRD repertoires were essentially private, unlike widely shared TRG clonotypes. Thymic TRG and TRD repertoires appeared highly polyclonal. Unlike peripheral blood Vdelta1+ controls, thymic delta-chain sequences included 15% to 25% Vdelta2 and few Vdelta3.

About this clone itself: What it binds is not known. Compared with germline, one end of the junction differs, possibly owing to a read error.

CDR3 size: 11 residues. Germline values: CDR1 EGSTGY, CDR2 YDSYTSSV. RNA was extracted from the cells and then reverse transcribed. Multiplex PCR used pooled V-gene forward primers and a constant-region reverse primer to amplify CDR3s. TCRdb re-called the multiplex PCR reads with CATT. Among 10,000 or so gamma-chain clones listed, roughly two fifths were seen once. Alphabeta T cells were depleted, then CD3+ Vdelta1+ Vdelta2- thymocytes were FACS-sorted. The receptor's source is a boy younger than two who had congenital heart surgery. The sequencing input was Vdelta1+ gamma-delta thymocytes from the thymus. Subset given: FACS-sorted CD3+ TCRalphabeta- TCRVdelta1+ TCRVdelta2- thymocytes. The chain has TRGV4 and TRGJ1 or TRGJ2. Here the CDR3 reads CATWDGLRAVF. The DNA of the CDR3 is TGTGCCACCTGGGATGGGCTCAGGGCGGTCTTT.